This record concerns one T cell receptor (beta chain) sequence. Its antigen remains unidentified. The junction shows a germline mismatch at one end, possibly a read error. Donors showed nominal health when sampled, although they likely had unrecorded immune exposures. This specimen comes from a study of cytomegalovirus exposure and HLA in healthy donors. General study findings and limits: It was confirmed in vitro that a few of the CMV-associated chains were specific for CMV antigens. About 87% or about 30% of the time was how often most TCR beta V segments were productive, according to an earlier analysis.

The CDR3 is made up of 12 amino acids. Germline CDR1 SEHNR, CDR2 FQNEAQ (reference sequence). Use of 60 Vbeta and 13 Jbeta primers characterized the PCR. The data were produced by immunoSEQ multiplex PCR, yet TCRdb's version contains in-frame clones alone and is incomplete. The sample holds around 75,000 clones, around 78% seen once. The clonotype originates from a man in his forties in good health and CMV-seronegative. The chain is built from TRBV7-9 and TRBJ1-4; D is unclear. What was sequenced was PBMCs. In DNA, the CDR3 is TGTTCCAGCAGCTCGGCTAGAGAAAAACTGTTTTTT. The encoded protein is CSSSSAREKLFF.